This is a list of T cell receptor beta chains from one sample in a study of cytomegalovirus exposure and HLA in healthy donors. Profiled with immunoSEQ multiplex PCR; TCRdb holds only in-frame clones, not every one. The sample consists of more than 85,000 clones, around 70% of them appearing once. The sequenced sample was PBMCs. Source of these receptors: a man aged 40-50 years in good health and CMV-seronegative. Each CDR3 is given with its conserved first and last residue. Fields, in order: V gene, clone size, D gene, J gene, CDR3 protein, CDR3 DNA. A D gene is named only where the DNA matches it firmly. A row's size may be missing; if present it is once, few, many or a size class.

>TRBV6-5|few|TRBD1|TRBJ1-1
CASSSTTGANTEAFF
TGTGCCAGCAGTTCCACGACAGGGGCGAACACTGAAGCTTTCTTT
>TRBV19|few|TRBD2|TRBJ2-5
CASRASGGTQYF
TGTGCCAGTAGGGCCTCGGGGGGGACCCAGTACTTC
>TRBV6-1|.|.|TRBJ2-2
CASIYAGELFF
TGTGCCAGCATCTACGCCGGGGAGCTGTTTTTT
>TRBV10-3|.|TRBD2|TRBJ2-7
CAISEGSGGSYEQYF
TGTGCCATCAGTGAGGGGAGCGGGGGCTCCTACGAGCAGTACTTC
>TRBV25-1|.|TRBD1|TRBJ2-1
CASRPTGGAVIDEQFF
TGTGCCAGCAGGCCCACAGGGGGCGCGGTTATCGATGAGCAGTTCTTC
>TRBV19|.|.|TRBJ2-7
CASSTWSPTYEQYF
TGTGCCAGTAGTACCTGGAGCCCAACCTACGAGCAGTACTTC
>TRBV29-1|.|.|TRBJ1-1
CSVARNTEAFF
TGCAGCGTTGCCCGGAACACTGAAGCTTTCTTT
>TRBV18|.|.|TRBJ2-3
CASSPSPGSSSTDTQYF
TGTGCCAGCTCACCAAGTCCGGGGTCGTCTAGCACAGATACGCAGTATTTT
>TRBV11-2|.|.|TRBJ2-5
CASSPGTTKETQYF
TGTGCCAGCAGCCCCGGGACAACTAAGGAGACCCAGTACTTC
>TRBV19|.|.|TRBJ2-2
CASSLTGKAGELFF
TGTGCCAGTAGTTTAACAGGGAAAGCCGGGGAGCTGTTTTTT
>TRBV9|.|TRBD1|TRBJ1-2
CASSPGQGLVDGYTF
TGTGCCAGCAGTCCAGGACAGGGTCTTGTGGATGGCTACACCTTC
>TRBV19|once|.|TRBJ2-7
CASSIPGVPSYEQYF
TGTGCCAGTAGTATCCCCGGAGTACCTTCCTACGAGCAGTACTTC
>TRBV11-1|.|TRBD1|TRBJ1-6
CASSRTGNNSPLHF
TGTGCCAGCAGCCGGACAGGGAATAATTCACCCCTCCACTTT
>TRBV29-1|.|.|TRBJ1-2
CSVGTRGNYGYTF
TGCAGCGTGGGGACCAGGGGTAACTATGGCTACACCTTC
>TRBV25-1|.|.|TRBJ2-3
CASSESRRSTDTQYF
TGTGCCAGCAGTGAAAGTCGGAGAAGCACAGATACGCAGTATTTT
>TRBV5-1|.|TRBD2|TRBJ2-1
CASSLVGGLAGRDNEQFF
TGCGCCAGCAGCTTGGTGGGGGGACTAGCGGGACGGGACAATGAGCAGTTCTTC
>TRBV27|.|.|TRBJ1-1
CASAPWGGNNLNTEAFF
TGTGCCAGCGCACCTTGGGGGGGGAACAATTTGAACACTGAAGCTTTCTTT
>TRBV18|few|.|TRBJ1-1
CASSPSRGGTEAFF
TGTGCCAGCTCACCATCTAGGGGGGGCACTGAAGCTTTCTTT
>TRBV5-1|.|.|TRBJ1-4
CASSPGQQTEKLFF
TGCGCCAGCAGCCCAGGACAGCAGACGGAAAAACTGTTTTTT
>TRBV28|.|.|TRBJ1-1
CASTQGLADAFF
TGTGCCAGCACTCAGGGGCTCGCTGACGCTTTCTTT
>TRBV11-2|.|.|TRBJ2-7
CASSLSVDSYEQYF
TGTGCCAGCAGCTTAAGCGTAGACTCCTACGAGCAGTACTTC
>TRBV5-4|.|.|TRBJ1-1
CASSWGEGNTEAFF
TGTGCCAGCAGCTGGGGAGAGGGGAACACTGAAGCTTTCTTT
>TRBV11-3|.|.|TRBJ2-2
CASSLAGPATGELFF
TGTGCCAGCAGCTTAGCGGGTCCGGCCACCGGGGAGCTGTTTTTT
>TRBV11-2|.|.|TRBJ2-3
CASSLRRTPNTDTQYF
TGTGCCAGCAGCTTAAGGAGGACTCCCAACACAGATACGCAGTATTTT
>TRBV5-1|.|TRBD1|TRBJ2-7
CASTPPGGRNEQYF
TGCGCCAGCACCCCCCCAGGGGGTCGGAACGAGCAGTACTTC